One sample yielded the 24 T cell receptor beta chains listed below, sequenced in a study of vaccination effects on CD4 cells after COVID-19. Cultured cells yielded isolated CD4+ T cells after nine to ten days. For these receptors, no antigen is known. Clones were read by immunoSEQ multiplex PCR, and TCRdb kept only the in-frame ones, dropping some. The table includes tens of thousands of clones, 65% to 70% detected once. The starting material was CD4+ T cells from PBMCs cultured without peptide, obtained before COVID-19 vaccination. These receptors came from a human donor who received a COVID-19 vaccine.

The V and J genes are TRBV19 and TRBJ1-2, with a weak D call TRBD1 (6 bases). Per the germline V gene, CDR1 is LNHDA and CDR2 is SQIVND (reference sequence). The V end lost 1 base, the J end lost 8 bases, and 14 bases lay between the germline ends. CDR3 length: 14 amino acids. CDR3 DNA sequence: TGTGCCAGTAGTATAGCGGGCAGGGGTTTGGGCTACACCTTC. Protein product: CASSIAGRGLGYTF.

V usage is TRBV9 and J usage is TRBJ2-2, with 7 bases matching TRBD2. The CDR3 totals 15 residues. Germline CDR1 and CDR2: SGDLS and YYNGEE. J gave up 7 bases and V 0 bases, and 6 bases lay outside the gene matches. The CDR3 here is CASSVGIAGYGELFF. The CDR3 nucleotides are TGTGCCAGCAGCGTAGGAATAGCGGGTTACGGGGAGCTGTTTTTT.

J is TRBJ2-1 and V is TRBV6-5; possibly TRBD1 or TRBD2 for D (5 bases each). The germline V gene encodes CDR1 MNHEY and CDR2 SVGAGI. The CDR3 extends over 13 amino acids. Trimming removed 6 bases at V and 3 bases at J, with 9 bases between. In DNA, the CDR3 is TGTGCCAGCAGCCGGGACGGCTACAATGAGCAGTTCTTC. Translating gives CASSRDGYNEQFF.

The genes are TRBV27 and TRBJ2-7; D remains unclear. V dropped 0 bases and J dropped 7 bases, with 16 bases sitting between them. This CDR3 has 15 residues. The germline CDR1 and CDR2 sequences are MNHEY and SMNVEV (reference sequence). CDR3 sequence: CASSLSQAAGGEQYF. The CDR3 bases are TGTGCCAGCAGTTTATCGCAAGCAGCTGGCGGAGAGCAGTACTTC.

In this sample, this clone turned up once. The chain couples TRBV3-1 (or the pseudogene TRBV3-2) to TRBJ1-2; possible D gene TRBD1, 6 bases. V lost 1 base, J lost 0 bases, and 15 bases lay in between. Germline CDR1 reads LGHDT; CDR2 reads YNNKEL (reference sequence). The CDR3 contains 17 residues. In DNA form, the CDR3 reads TGTGCCAGCAGCCAAGGGGCGGGGGCGGCCGCTAACTATGGCTACACCTTC. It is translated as CASSQGAGAAANYGYTF.

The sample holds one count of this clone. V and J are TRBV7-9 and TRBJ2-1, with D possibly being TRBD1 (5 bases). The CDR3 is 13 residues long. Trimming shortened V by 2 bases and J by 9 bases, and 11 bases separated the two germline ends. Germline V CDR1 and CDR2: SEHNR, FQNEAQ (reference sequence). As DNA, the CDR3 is TGTGCCAGCAGCTTATCAGGGATAAGTGAGCAGTTCTTC. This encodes CASSLSGISEQFF.

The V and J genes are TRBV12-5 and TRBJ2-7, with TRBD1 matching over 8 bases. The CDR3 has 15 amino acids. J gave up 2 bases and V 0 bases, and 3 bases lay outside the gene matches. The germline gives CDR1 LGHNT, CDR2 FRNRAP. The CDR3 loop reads CASGLVRTGTYEQYF. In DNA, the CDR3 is TGTGCTAGTGGTTTGGTACGGACAGGGACCTACGAGCAGTACTTC.

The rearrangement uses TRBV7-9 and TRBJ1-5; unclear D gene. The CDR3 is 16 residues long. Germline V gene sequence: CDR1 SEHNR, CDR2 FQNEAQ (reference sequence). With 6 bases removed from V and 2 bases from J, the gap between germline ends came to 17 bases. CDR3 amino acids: CASSSGVGRGNQPQHF. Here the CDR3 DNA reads TGTGCCAGCAGTTCTGGGGTAGGACGTGGCAATCAGCCCCAGCATTTT.

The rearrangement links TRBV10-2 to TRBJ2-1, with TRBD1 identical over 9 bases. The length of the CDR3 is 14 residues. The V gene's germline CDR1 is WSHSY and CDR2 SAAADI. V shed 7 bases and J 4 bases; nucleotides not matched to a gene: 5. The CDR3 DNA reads TGCGCCAGCATTGACAGGGGGTTTTACAATGAGCAGTTCTTC. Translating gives CASIDRGFYNEQFF.

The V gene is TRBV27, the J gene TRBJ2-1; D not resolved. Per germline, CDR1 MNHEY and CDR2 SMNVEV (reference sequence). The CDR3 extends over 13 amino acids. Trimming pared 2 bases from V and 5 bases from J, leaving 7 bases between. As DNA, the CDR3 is TGTGCCAGCAGTTTAAGGCAGAACAATGAGCAGTTCTTC. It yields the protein CASSLRQNNEQFF.

CDR3 DNA: TGTGCCAGCAGTTTAGGGACGGTGAACACTGAAGCTTTCTTT. This translates into CASSLGTVNTEAFF. This rearrangement joins TRBV27 to TRBJ1-1; D perhaps matches TRBD1 (5 bases). This CDR3 comprises 14 residues. Germline values: CDR1 MNHEY, CDR2 SMNVEV (reference sequence). V lost 2 bases, J lost 0 bases, and 7 bases lay in between.

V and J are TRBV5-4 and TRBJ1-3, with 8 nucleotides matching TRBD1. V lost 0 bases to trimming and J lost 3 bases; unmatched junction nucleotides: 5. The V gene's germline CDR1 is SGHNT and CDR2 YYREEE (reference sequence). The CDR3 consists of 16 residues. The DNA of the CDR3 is TGTGCCAGCAGCTTGGCCCAGGGGGCGCTTGGAAACACCATATATTTT. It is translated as CASSLAQGALGNTIYF.

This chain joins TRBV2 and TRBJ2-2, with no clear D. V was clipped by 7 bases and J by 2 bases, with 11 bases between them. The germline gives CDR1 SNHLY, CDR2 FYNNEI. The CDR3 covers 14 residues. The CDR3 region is CASTAVPNTGELFF. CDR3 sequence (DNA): TGTGCCAGCACGGCGGTTCCCAACACCGGGGAGCTGTTTTTT.

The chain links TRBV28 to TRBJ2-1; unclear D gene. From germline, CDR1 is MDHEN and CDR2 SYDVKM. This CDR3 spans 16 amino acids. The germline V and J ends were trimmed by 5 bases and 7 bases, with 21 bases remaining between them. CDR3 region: CASSTPFYPNKNEQFF. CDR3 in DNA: TGTGCCAGCAGTACCCCTTTCTACCCAAACAAAAATGAGCAGTTCTTC.

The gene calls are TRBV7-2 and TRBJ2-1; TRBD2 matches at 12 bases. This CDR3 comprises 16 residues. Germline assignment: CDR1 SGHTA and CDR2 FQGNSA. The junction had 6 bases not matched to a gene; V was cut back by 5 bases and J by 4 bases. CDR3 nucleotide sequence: TGTGCCAGCAGCCCCCGGCTAGCGGGGGGGTACAATGAGCAGTTCTTC. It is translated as CASSPRLAGGYNEQFF.

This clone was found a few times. The CDR3 reads CASSQPSWYQETQYF. The CDR3 nucleotides read TGTGCCAGCAGCCAACCCAGCTGGTACCAAGAGACCCAGTACTTC. The chain carries TRBV14 and TRBJ2-5, with no clear D. CDR1 and CDR2 (germline): SGHDN, FVKESK. V lost 2 bases and J lost 0, with 10 bases in between. The CDR3 consists of 15 residues.

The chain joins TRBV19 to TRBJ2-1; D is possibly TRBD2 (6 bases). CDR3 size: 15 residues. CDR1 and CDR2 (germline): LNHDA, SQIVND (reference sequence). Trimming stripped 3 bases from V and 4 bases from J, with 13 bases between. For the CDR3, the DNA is TGTGCCAGTAGTATTAGGGCGGGGTCTTACAATGAGCAGTTCTTC. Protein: CASSIRAGSYNEQFF.

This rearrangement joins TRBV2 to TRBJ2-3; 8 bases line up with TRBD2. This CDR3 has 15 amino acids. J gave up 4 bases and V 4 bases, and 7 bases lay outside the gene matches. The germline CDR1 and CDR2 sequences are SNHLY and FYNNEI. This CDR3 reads CASSAGGLGADTQYF. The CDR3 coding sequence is TGTGCCAGCAGTGCGGGGGGGCTCGGGGCAGATACGCAGTATTTT.

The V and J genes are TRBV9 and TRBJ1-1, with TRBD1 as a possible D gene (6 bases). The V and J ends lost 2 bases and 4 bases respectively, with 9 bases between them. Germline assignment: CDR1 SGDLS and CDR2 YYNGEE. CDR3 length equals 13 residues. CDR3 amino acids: CASSVRGGTEAFF. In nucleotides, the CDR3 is TGTGCCAGCAGCGTTAGGGGGGGCACTGAAGCTTTCTTT.

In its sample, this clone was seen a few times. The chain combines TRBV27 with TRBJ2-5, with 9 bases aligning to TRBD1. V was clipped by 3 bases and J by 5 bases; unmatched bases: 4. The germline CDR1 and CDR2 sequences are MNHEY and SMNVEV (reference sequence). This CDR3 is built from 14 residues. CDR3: CASSFDRGTETQYF. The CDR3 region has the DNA TGTGCCAGCAGTTTCGACAGGGGGACGGAGACCCAGTACTTC.

This CDR3 is CASSLDGNSPLHF. The DNA of the CDR3 is TGTGCCAGCAGCTTAGACGGAAATTCACCCCTCCACTTT. The chain carries TRBV7-9 and TRBJ1-6, with unresolved D. V lost 1 base and J lost 7, with 5 bases in between. Looked up from germline, CDR1 is SEHNR and CDR2 is FQNEAQ (reference sequence). There are 13 residues in the CDR3.

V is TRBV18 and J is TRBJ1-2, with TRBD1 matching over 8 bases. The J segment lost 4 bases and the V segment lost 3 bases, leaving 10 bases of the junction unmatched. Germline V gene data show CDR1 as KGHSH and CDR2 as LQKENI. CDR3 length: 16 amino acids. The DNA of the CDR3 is TGTGCCAGCTCACCGGCCGGGACAGGAGAAGTCTATGGCTACACCTTC. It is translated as CASSPAGTGEVYGYTF. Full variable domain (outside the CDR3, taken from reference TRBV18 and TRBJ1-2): NAGVMQNPRHLVRRRGQEARLRCSPMKGHSHVYWYRQLPEEGLKFMVYLQKENIIDESGMPKERFSAEFPKEGPSILRIQQVVRGDSAAYFCASSPAGTGEVYGYTFGSGTRLTVV.

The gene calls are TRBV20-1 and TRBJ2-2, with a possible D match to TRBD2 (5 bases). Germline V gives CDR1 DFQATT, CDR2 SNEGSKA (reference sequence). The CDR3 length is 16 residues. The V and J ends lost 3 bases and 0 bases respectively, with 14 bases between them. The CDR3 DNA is TGCAGTGCTAGTAAAAGAGGACTCGCGAACACCGGGGAGCTGTTTTTT. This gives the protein CSASKRGLANTGELFF.

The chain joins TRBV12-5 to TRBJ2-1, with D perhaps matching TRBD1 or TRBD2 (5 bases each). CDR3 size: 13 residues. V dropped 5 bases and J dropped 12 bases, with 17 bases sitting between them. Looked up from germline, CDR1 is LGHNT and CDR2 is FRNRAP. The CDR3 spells CASGGGWTALQFF. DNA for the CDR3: TGTGCTAGTGGTGGGGGATGGACCGCACTGCAGTTCTTC.